These T cell receptor beta chains were read from a single sample in a study of radiation and T cells in renal cell carcinoma. Only in-frame clones appear in the TCRdb table, and some are missing; sequencing was by immunoSEQ multiplex PCR. The sample lists 12,000 to 15,000 clones, approximately 54% occurring once. Sequences were derived from tumor tissue, sampled from a patient whose treatment was nephrectomy without radiotherapy. The receptors were sampled from a middle-aged man with renal cell carcinoma. CDR3s include the opening cysteine and the closing phenylalanine or tryptophan. The D gene is left open where the match is weak. Size values are once, few and many counts, or a class for expanded clones, and some rows have none.

>TRBV9|NA|TRBJ2-1|few
TGTGCCAGCAGCGTCCGGGCTTACAATGAGCAGTTCTTC
CASSVRAYNEQFF
>TRBV5-5|TRBD1|TRBJ2-2|NA
TGTGCCAGCAGGACTGGACAGGTTACGAACACCGGGGAGCTGTTTTTT
CASRTGQVTNTGELFF
>TRBV9|NA|TRBJ2-3|NA
TGTGCCAGCAGCCCAGGGGGGGGCCCAGATACGCAGTATTTT
CASSPGGGPDTQYF
>TRBV9|NA|TRBJ1-1|medium-sized
TGTGCCAGCAGCAGAGGATCTATCAGGGACACTGAAGCTTTCTTT
CASSRGSIRDTEAFF
>TRBV16|TRBD1|TRBJ1-5|NA
TGTGCCAGCAGTCTCCAATCCGGGACAGGGTCAAGCAATCAGCCCCAGCATTTT
CASSLQSGTGSSNQPQHF
>TRBV27|NA|TRBJ1-2|few
TGTGCCAGCAGTTTATTAGGACTTCCTAACTATGGCTACACCTTC
CASSLLGLPNYGYTF
>TRBV5-1|NA|TRBJ1-1|NA
TGCGCCAGCAGCTTGTATGGGGCGAACACTGAAGCTTTCTTT
CASSLYGANTEAFF
>TRBV5-8|NA|TRBJ2-1|medium-sized
TGTGCCAGCAGCGCCCCGGGGGACCTCTACAATGAGCAGTTCTTC
CASSAPGDLYNEQFF
>TRBV6-1|TRBD1|TRBJ1-5|once
TGTGCCAGCTGCCGGACAGGAGGCAATCAGCCCCAGCATTTT
CASCRTGGNQPQHF
>TRBV7-3|TRBD2|TRBJ2-3|NA
TGTGCCAGCAGCCCACGACTAGCGGGGGCCGCCACACAGTATTTT
CASSPRLAGAATQYF
>TRBV5-1|TRBD1|TRBJ2-7|few
TGCGCCAGCAGCCACTTTCAGACAGGGGACACCTTTTACGAGCAGTACTTC
CASSHFQTGDTFYEQYF
>TRBV5-1|NA|TRBJ1-2|NA
TGCGCCAGCAGCTTGGGGGACGGAACCAACTATGGCTACACCTTC
CASSLGDGTNYGYTF
>TRBV6-1|NA|TRBJ1-5|NA
TGTGCCAGCAGTGCAACACAGCCCCAGCATTTT
CASSATQPQHF
>TRBV5-5|NA|TRBJ2-2|NA
TGTGCCAGCAGCTTTATCAGTGAGCTGTTTTTT
CASSFISELFF
>TRBV19|TRBD1|TRBJ2-2|NA
TGTGCCAGTAGTATACTCGGACAGGGGGTCGGGGAGCTGTTTTTT
CASSILGQGVGELFF
>TRBV2|NA|TRBJ1-1|NA
TGTGCCAGCAGTGAGGGGCTCACTGAAGCTTTCTTT
CASSEGLTEAFF